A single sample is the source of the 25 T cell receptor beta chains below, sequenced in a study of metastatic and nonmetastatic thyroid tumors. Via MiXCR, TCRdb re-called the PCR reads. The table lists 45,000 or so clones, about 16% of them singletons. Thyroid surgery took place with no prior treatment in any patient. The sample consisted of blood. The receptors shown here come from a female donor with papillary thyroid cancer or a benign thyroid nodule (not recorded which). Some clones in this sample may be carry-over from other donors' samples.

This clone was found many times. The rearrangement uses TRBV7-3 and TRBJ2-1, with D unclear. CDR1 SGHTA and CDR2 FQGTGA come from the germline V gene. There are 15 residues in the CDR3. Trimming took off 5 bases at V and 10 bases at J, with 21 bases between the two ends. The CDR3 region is CASSRGSQPTWEQFF. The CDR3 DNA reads TGTGCCAGCAGCCGTGGGTCTCAGCCTACCTGGGAGCAGTTCTTC.

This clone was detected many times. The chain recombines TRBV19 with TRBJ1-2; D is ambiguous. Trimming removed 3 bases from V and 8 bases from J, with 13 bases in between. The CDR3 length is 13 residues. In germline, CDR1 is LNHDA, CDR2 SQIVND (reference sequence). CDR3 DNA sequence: TGTGCCAGTAGTATGGAGAGGGTGAGAGGCTACACCTTC. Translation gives CASSMERVRGYTF.

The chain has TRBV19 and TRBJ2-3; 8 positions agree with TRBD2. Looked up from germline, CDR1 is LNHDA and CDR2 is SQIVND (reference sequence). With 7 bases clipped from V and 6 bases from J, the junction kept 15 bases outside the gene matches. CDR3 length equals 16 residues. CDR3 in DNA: TGTGCCAGTAATCATCGAACCGGGGGGGCATCGGATACGCAGTATTTT. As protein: CASNHRTGGASDTQYF.

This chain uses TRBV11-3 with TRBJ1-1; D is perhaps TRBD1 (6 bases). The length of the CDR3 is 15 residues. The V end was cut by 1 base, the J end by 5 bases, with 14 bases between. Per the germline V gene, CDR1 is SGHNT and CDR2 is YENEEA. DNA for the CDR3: TGTGCCAGCAGCTTAGCCGGGACCCAGGGGACTGAAGCTTTCTTT. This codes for CASSLAGTQGTEAFF.

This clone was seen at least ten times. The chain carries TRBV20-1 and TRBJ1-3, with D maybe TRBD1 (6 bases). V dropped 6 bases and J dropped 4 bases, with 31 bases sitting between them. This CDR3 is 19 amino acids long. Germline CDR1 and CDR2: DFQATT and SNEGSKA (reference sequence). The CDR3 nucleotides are TGCAGTGCCTATTTTCAAGGTGGGACAAAGGCGTTATCCGGAAACACCATATATTTT. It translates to CSAYFQGGTKALSGNTIYF.

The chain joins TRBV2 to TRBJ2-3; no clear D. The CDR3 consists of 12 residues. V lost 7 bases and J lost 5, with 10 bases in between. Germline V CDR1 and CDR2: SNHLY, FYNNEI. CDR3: CASTRRLDTQYF. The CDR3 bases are TGTGCCAGCACTCGCCGCCTAGATACGCAGTATTTT. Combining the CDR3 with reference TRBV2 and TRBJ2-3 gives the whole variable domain EPEVTQTPSHQVTQMGQEVILRCVPISNHLYFYWYRQILGQKVEFLVSFYNNEISEKSEIFDDQFSVERPDGSNFTLKIRSTKLEDSAMYFCASTRRLDTQYFGPGTRLTVL.

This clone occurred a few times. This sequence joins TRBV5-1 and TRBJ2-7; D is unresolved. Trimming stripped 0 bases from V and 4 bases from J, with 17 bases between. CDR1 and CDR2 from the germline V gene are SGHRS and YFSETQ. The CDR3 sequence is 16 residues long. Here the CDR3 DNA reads TGCGCCAGCAGCTTGGCCTTGGGTAGTAAATTATACGAGCAGTACTTC. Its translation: CASSLALGSKLYEQYF.

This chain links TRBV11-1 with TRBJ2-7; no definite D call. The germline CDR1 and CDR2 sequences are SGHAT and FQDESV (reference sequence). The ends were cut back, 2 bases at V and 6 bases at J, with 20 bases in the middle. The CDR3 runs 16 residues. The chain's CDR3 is CASSLHQETILTEQYF. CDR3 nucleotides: TGTGCCAGCAGCTTACACCAAGAGACCATCCTCACCGAGCAGTACTTC. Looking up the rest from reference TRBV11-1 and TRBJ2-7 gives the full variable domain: EAEVAQSPRYKITEKSQAVAFWCDPISGHATLYWYRQILGQGPELLVQFQDESVVDDSQLPKDRFSAERLKGVDSTLKIQPAELGDSAMYLCASSLHQETILTEQYFGPGTRLTVT.

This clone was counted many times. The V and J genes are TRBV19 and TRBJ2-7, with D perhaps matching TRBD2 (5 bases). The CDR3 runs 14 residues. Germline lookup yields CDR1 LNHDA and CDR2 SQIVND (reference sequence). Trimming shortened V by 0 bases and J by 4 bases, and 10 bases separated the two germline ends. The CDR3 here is CASSIDAQRYEQYF. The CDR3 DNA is TGTGCCAGTAGTATAGATGCTCAGCGGTACGAGCAGTACTTC. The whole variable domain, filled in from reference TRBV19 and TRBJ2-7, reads DGGITQSPKYLFRKEGQNVTLSCEQNLNHDAMYWYRQDPGQGLRLIYYSQIVNDFQKGDIAEGYSVSREKKESFPLTVTSAQKNPTAFYLCASSIDAQRYEQYFGPGTRLTVT.

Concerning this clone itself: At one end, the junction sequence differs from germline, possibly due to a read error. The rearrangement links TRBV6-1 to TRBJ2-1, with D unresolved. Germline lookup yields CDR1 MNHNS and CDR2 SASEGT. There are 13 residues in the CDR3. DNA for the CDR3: TGTGCCAGCAGAGAAGGGACCTACAATGAGCAGTTCTTC. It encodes CASREGTYNEQFF.

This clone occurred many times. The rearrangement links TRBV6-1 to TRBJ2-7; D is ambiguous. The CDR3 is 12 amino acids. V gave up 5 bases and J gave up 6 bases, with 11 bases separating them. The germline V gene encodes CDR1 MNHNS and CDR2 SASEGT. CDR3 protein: CASSSKNGEQYF. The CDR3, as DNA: TGTGCCAGCAGTTCTAAGAACGGCGAGCAGTACTTC.

This CDR3 is CASIGQLNTGELFF. The CDR3 nucleotides read TGCGCCAGCATCGGACAATTGAACACCGGGGAGCTGTTTTTT. This chain connects TRBV5-1 to TRBJ2-2; the D gene is possibly TRBD1 (5 bases). Trimming stripped 6 bases from V and 1 base from J, with 10 bases between. Germline V gene data show CDR1 as SGHRS and CDR2 as YFSETQ. This CDR3 is 14 amino acids long.

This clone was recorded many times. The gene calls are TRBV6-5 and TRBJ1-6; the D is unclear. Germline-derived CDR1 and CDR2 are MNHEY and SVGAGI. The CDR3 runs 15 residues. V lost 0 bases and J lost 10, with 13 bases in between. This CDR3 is CASSYSLVPNSPLHF. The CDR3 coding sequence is TGTGCCAGCAGTTACTCTCTCGTCCCGAACTCACCCCTCCACTTT.

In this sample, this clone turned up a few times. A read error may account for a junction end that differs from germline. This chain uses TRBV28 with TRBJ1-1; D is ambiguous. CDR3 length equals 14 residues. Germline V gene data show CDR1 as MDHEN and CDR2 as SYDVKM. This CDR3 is CASSLVVRDTEAFF. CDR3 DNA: TGTGCCAGCAGTTTAGTGGTGAGAGACACAGAAGCTTTCTTT.

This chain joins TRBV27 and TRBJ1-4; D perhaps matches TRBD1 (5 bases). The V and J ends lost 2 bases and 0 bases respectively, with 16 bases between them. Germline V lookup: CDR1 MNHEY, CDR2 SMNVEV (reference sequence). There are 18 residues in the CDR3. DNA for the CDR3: TGTGCCAGCAGTTTAGGCCCCCTACGGGGCTCAACTAATGAAAAACTGTTTTTT. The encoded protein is CASSLGPLRGSTNEKLFF.

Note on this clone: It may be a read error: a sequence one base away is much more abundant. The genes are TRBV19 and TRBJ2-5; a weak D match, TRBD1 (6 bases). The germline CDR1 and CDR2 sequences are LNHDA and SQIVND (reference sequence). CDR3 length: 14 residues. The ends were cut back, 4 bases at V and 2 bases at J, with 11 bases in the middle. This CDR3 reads CASSTLQGQETQYF. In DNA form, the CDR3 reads TGTGCCAGTAGTACCCTACAGGGTCAAGAGACCCAGTACTTC.

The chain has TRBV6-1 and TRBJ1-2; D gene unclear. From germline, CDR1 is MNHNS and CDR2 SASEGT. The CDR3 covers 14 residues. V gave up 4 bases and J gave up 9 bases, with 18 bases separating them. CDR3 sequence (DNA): TGTGCCAGCAGTGCTGGCCCCTCTATGATTAGCTACACCTTC. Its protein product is CASSAGPSMISYTF.

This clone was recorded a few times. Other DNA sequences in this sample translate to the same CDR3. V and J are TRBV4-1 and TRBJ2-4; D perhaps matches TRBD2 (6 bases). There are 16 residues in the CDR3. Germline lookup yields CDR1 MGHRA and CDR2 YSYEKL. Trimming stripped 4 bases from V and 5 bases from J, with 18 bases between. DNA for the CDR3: TGCGCCAGCAGCCCCGCAGGTGGAGGGGCCCAAAACATTCAGTACTTC. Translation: CASSPAGGGAQNIQYF.

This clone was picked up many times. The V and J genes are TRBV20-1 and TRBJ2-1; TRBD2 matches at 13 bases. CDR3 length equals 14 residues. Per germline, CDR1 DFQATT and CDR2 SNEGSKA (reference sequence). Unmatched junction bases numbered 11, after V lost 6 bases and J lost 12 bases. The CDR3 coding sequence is TGCAGTGCATTAGCCGGGACTAGCGGGATGGGGCAGTTCTTC. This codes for CSALAGTSGMGQFF.

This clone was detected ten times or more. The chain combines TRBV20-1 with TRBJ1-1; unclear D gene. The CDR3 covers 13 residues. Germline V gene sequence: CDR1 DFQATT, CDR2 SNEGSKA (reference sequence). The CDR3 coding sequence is TGCAGGGGCCGGGAGGCAATGAACACTGAAGCTTTCTTT. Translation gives CRGREAMNTEAFF.

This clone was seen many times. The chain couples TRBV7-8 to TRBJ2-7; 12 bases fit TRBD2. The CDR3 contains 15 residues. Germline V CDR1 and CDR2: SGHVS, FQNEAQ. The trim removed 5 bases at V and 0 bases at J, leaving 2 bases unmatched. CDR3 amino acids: CASSKTSGSSYEQYF. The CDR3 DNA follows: TGTGCCAGCAGCAAGACTAGCGGGAGCTCCTACGAGCAGTACTTC.

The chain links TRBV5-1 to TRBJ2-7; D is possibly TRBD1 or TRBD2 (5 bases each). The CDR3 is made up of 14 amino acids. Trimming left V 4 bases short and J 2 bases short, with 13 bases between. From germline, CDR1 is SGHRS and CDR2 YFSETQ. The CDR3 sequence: CASSPRDRAYEQYF. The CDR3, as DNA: TGCGCCAGCAGCCCTCGGGACCGAGCCTACGAGCAGTACTTC.

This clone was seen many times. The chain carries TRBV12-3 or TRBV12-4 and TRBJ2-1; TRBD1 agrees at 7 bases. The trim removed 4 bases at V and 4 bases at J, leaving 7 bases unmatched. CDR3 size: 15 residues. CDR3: CASSWTGGIYNEQFF. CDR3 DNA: TGTGCCAGCAGTTGGACAGGCGGAATTTACAATGAGCAGTTCTTC.

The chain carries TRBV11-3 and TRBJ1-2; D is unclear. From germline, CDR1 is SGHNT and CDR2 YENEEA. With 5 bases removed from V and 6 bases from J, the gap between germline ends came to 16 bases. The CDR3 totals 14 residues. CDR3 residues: CASSLQGSWDGYTF. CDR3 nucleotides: TGTGCCAGCAGCCTACAAGGATCATGGGATGGCTACACCTTC.

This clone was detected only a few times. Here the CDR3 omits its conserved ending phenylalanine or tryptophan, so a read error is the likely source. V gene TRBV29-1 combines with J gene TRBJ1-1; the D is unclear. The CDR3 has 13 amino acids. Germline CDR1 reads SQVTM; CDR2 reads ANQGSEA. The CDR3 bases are TGCAGCGTGGCAGCGGGAGTGAACGCTGAAGCTTTCCTT. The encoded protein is CSVAAGVNAEAFL.